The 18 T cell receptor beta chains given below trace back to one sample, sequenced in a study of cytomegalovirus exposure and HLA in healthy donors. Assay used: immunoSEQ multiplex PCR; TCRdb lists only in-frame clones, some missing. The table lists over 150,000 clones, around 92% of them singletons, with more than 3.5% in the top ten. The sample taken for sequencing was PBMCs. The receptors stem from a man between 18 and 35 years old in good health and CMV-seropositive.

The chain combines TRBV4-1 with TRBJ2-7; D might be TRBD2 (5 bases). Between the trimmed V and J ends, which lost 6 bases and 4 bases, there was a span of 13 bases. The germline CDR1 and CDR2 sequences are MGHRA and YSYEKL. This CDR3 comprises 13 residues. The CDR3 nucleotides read TGCGCCAGCAGGGGGAGCGACGGGTACGAGCAGTACTTC. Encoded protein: CASRGSDGYEQYF.

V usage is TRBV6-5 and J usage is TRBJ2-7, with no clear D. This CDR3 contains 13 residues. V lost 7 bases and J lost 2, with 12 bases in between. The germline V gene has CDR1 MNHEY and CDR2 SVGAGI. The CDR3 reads CASTPQEAYEQYF. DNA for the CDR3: TGTGCCAGCACCCCCCAGGAAGCCTACGAGCAGTACTTC.

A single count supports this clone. CDR3 amino acids: CASSVEPGGDGYTF. CDR3 nucleotide sequence: TGTGCCAGCAGCGTAGAGCCAGGGGGCGATGGCTACACCTTC. This chain links TRBV9 with TRBJ1-2; 8 positions match TRBD1. This CDR3 spans 14 amino acids. The J segment lost 6 bases and the V segment lost 0 bases, leaving 4 bases of the junction unmatched. Germline values: CDR1 SGDLS, CDR2 YYNGEE.

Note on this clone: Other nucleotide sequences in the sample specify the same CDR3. This CDR3 reads CASSLGQGADEQFF. The CDR3 DNA sequence: TGCGCCAGCAGCTTGGGGCAGGGGGCGGATGAGCAGTTCTTC. V and J are TRBV5-1 and TRBJ2-1; 8 nucleotides line up with TRBD1. The CDR3 consists of 14 residues. CDR1 and CDR2 (germline): SGHRS, YFSETQ. The ends lost 0 bases at V and 8 bases at J; junction bases unmatched: 4.

The chain's CDR3 is CASSPPGVHTGELFF. The CDR3 DNA reads as TGTGCCAGCTCACCACCGGGAGTACACACCGGGGAGCTGTTTTTT. The chain has TRBV18 and TRBJ2-2; D might be TRBD2 (5 bases). Germline V gene sequence: CDR1 KGHSH, CDR2 LQKENI. The CDR3 is 15 residues long. V gave up 0 bases and J gave up 3 bases, with 8 bases separating them. The variable domain in full, with the rest retrieved from reference TRBV18 and TRBJ2-2, is NAGVMQNPRHLVRRRGQEARLRCSPMKGHSHVYWYRQLPEEGLKFMVYLQKENIIDESGMPKERFSAEFPKEGPSILRIQQVVRGDSAAYFCASSPPGVHTGELFFGEGSRLTVL.

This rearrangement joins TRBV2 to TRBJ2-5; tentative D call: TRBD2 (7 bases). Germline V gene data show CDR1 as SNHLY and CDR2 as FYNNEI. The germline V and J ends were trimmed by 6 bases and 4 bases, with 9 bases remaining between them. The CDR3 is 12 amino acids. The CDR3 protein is CASSGGPETQYF. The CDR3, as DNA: TGTGCCAGCAGCGGGGGGCCAGAGACCCAGTACTTC.

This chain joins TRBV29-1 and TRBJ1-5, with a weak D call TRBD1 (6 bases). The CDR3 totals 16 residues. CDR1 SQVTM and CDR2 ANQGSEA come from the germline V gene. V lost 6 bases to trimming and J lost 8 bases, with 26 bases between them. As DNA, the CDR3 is TGCAGCGTCCTAGACACAAAGACAGGCGGGGGTGAGCCCCAGCATTTT. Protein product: CSVLDTKTGGGEPQHF.

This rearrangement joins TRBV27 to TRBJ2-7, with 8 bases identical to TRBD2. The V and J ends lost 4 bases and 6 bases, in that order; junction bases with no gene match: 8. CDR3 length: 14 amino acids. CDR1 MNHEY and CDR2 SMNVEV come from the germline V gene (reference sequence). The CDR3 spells CASSWGLGESEQYF. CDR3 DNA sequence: TGTGCCAGCAGTTGGGGACTAGGGGAGTCCGAGCAGTACTTC.

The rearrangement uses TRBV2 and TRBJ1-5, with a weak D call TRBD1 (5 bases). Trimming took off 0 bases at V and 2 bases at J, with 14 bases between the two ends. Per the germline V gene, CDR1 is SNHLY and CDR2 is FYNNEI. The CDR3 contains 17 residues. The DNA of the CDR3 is TGTGCCAGCAGTGAAGCCAGGGTGGGCTGGGGCAATCAGCCCCAGCATTTT. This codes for CASSEARVGWGNQPQHF.

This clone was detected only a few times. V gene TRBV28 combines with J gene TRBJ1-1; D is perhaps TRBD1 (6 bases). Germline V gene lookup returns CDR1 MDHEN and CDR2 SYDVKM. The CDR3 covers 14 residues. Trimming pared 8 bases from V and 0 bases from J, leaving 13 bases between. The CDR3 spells CASQQGHLNTEAFF. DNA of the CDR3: TGTGCCAGCCAGCAGGGACATTTGAACACTGAAGCTTTCTTT.

CDR3 sequence reads: CASSSRRSNEQFF. The CDR3 coding sequence is TGTGCCAGCAGCTCACGACGGAGCAATGAGCAGTTCTTC. The V and J genes are TRBV9 and TRBJ2-1; D is uncertain. CDR1 is SGDLS, CDR2 YYNGEE, per germline. Trimming removed 4 bases at V and 6 bases at J, with 11 bases between. The CDR3 extends over 13 amino acids.

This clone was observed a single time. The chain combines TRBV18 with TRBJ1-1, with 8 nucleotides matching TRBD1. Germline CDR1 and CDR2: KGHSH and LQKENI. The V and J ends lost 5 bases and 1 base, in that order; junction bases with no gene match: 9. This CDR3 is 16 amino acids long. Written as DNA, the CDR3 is TGTGCCAGCTCATCAGAGACAGGGGCCCCGAACACTGAAGCTTTCTTT. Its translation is CASSSETGAPNTEAFF.

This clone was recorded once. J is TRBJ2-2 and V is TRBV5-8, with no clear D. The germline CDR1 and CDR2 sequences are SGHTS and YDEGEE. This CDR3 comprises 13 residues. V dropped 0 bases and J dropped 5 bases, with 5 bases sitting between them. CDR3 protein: CASSLVETGELFF. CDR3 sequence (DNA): TGTGCCAGCAGCTTGGTTGAGACCGGGGAGCTGTTTTTT.

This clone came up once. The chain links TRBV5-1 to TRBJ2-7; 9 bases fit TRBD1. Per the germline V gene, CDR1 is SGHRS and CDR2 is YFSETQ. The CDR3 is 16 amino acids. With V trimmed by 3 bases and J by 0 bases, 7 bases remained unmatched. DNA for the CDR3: TGCGCCAGCAGCTCACCGGGACAGGGTGACTCCTACGAGCAGTACTTC. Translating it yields CASSSPGQGDSYEQYF.

The CDR3: CASSSTYEQYF. The CDR3 bases are TGTGCCAGCAGCTCCACCTACGAGCAGTACTTC. This rearrangement joins TRBV5-4 to TRBJ2-7, with D hard to call. CDR1 is SGHNT, CDR2 YYREEE, per germline (reference sequence). This CDR3 spans 11 amino acids. Deletions cut 3 bases from V and 2 bases from J, with 3 bases between.

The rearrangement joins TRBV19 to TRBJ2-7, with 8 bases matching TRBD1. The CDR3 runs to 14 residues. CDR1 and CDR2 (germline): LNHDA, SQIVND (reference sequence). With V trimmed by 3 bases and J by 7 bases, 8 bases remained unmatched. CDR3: CASSIDRGSWEQYF. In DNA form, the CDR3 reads TGTGCCAGTAGTATCGACAGGGGAAGTTGGGAGCAGTACTTC.

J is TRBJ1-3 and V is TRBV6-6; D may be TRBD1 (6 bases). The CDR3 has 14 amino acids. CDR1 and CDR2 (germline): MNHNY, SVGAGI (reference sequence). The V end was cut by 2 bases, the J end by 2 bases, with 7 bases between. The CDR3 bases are TGTGCCAGCAGTTACGGGGACACTGGAAACACCATATATTTT. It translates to CASSYGDTGNTIYF.

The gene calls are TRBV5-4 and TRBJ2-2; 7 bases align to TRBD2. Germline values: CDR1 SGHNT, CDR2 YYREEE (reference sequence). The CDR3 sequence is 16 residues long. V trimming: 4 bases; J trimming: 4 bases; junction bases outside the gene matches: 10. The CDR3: CASSVWRGLGTGELFF. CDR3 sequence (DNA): TGTGCCAGCAGCGTTTGGCGGGGGTTAGGCACCGGGGAGCTGTTTTTT.